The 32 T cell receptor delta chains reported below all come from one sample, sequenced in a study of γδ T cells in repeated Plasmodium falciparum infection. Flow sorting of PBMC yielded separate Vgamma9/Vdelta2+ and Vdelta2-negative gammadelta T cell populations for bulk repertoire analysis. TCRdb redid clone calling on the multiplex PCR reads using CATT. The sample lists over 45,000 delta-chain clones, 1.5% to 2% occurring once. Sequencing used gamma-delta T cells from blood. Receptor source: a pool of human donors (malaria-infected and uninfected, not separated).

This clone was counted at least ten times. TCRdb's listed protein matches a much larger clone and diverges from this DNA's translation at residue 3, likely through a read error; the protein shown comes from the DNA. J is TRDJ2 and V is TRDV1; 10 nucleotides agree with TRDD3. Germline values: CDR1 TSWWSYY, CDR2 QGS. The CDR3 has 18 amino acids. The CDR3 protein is CAFGALPPPWGIAAQLFF. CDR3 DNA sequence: TGTGCTTTTGGGGCTCTTCCTCCTCCCTGGGGGATAGCAGCACAACTCTTCTTT.

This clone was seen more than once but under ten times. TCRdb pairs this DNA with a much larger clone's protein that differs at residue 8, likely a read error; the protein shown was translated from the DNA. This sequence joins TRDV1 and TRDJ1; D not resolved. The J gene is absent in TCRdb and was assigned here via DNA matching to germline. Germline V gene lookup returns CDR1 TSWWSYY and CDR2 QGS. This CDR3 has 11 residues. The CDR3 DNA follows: TGTGCTCTTGACATTTTCGATGAACTCATCTTT. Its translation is CALDIFDELIF.

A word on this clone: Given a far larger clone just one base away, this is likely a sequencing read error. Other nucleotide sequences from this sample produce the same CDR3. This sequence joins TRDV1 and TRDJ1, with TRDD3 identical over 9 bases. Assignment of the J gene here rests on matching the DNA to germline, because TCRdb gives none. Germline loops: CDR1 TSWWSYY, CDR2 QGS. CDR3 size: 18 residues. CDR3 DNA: TGTGCTCTCGGGGAACGGTTCAAGGGGGATACTGTCGTCGATAAACTCATCTTT. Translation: CALGERFKGDTVVDKLIF.

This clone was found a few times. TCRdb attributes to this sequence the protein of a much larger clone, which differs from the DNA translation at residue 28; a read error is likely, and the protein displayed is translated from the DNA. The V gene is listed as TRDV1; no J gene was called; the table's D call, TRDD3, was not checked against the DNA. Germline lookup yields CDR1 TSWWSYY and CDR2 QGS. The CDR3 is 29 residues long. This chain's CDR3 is CALGELQRDLRPSPLGDTWVFKNTDKLTF. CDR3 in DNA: TGTGCTCTTGGGGAACTACAGAGGGACCTACGACCTAGTCCCCTGGGGGATACATGGGTTTTTAAGAACACCGATAAACTCACCTTT.

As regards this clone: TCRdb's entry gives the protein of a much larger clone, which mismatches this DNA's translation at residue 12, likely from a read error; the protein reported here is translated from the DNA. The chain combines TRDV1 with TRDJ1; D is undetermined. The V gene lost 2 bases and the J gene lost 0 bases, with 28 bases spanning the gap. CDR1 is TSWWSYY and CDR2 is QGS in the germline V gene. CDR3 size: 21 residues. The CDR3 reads CALGEDSTPRPARTYTDKLIF. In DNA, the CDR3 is TGTGCTCTTGGGGAAGACTCTACTCCACGTCCGGCCCGGACGTACACCGATAAACTCATCTTT.

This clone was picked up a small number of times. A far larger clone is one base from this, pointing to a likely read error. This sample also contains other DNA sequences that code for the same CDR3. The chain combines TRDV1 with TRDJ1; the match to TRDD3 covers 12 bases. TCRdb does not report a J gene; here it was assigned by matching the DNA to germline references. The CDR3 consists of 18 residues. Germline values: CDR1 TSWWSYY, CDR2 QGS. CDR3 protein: CALGETPGGYGYTDKLIF. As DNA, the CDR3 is TGTGCTCTTGGGGAGACGCCTGGGGGATACGGGTACACTGATAAACTCATCTTT.

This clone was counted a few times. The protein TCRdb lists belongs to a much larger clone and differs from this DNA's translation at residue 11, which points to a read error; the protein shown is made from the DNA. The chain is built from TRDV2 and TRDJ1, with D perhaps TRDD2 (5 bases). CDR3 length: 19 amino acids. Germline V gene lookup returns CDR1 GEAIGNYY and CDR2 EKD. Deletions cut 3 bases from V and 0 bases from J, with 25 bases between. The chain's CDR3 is CACDPIPLRSCAYTDKLIF. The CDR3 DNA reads TGTGCCTGTGACCCCATTCCCCTACGATCATGCGCGTACACCGATAAACTCATCTTT.

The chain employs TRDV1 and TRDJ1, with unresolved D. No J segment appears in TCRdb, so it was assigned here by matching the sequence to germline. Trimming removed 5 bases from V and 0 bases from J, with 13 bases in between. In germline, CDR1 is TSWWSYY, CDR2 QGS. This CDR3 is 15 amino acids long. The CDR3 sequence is CALGPTVRYTDKLIF. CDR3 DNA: TGTGCTCTTGGGCCGACCGTCCGGTACACCGATAAACTCATCTTT.

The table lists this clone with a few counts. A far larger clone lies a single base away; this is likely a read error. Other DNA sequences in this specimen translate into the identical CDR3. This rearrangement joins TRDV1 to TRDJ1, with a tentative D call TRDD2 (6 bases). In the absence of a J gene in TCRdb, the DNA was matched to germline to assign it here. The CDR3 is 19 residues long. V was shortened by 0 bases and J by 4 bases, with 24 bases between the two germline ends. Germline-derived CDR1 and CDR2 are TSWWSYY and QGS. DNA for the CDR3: TGTGCTCTTGGGGAACTTGTCCTACGAGATCCACGCGGAAACGATAAACTCATCTTT. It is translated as CALGELVLRDPRGNDKLIF.

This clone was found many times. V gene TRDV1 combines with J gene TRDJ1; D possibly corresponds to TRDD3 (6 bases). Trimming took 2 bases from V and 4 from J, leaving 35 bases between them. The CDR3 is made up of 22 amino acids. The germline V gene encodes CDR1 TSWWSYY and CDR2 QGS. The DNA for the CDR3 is TGTGCTCTTGGGGAAAGGGGATCTACCTTTGAGTTGTGGTGGGGGTTTGTCGATAAACTCATCTTT. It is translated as CALGERGSTFELWWGFVDKLIF.

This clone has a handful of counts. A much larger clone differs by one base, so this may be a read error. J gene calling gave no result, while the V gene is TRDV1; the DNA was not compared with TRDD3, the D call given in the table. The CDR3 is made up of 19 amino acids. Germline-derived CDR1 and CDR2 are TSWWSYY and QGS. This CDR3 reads CALGVRGWGRLGYTDKPIF. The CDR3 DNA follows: TGTGCTCTTGGGGTACGGGGGTGGGGGAGACTTGGGTACACCGATAAACCCATCTTT.

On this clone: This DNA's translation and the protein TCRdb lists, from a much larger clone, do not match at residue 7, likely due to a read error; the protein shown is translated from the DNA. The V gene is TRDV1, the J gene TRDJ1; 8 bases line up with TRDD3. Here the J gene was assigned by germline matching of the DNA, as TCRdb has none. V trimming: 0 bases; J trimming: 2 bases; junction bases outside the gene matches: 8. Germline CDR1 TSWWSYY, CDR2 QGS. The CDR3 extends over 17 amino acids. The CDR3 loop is CALGELMMGDGTDKLIF. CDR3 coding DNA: TGTGCTCTTGGGGAACTAATGATGGGGGATGGGACCGATAAACTCATCTTT.

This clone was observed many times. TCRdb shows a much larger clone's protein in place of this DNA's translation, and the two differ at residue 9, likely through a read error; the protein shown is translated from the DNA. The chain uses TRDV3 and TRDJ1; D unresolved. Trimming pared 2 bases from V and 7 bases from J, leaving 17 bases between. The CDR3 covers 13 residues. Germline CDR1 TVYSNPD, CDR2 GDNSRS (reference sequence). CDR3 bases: TGTGCCTTTTCCGGCCTTTCCGCGAGTAAACTCATCTTT. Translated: CAFSGLSASKLIF. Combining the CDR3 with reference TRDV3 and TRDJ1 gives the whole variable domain CDKVTQSSPDQTVASGSEVVLLCTYDTVYSNPDLFWYRIRPDYSFQFVFYGDNSRSEGADFTQGRFSVKHILTQKAFHLVISPVRTEDSATYYCAFSGLSASKLIFGKGTRVTVEP.

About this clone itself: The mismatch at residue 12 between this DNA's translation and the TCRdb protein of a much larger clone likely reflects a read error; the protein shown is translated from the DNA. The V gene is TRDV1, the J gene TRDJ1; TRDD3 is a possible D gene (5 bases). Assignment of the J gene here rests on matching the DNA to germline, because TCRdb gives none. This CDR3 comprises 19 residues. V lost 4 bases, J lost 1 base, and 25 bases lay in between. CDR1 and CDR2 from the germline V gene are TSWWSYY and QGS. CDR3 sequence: CALGVLRQGARCFTDKLIF. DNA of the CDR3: TGTGCTCTTGGGGTTTTACGGCAGGGGGCCCGGTGCTTCACCGATAAACTCATCTTT.

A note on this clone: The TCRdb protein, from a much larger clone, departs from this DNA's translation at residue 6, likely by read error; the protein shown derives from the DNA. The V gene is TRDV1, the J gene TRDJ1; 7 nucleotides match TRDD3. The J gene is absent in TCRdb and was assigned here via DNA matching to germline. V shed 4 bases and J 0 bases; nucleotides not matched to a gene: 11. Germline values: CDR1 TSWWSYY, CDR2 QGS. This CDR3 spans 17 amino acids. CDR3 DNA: TGTGCTCTTGGGGGAACAGGGGGGGATCTGTACACCGATAAACTCATCTTT. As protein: CALGGTGGDLYTDKLIF.

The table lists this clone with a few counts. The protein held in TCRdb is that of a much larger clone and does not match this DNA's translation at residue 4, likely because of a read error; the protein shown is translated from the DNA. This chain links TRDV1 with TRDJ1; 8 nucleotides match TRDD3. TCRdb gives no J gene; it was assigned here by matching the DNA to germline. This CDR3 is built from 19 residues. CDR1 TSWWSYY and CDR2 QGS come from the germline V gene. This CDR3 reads CALWDGGAGGLKYTDKLIF. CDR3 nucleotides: TGTGCTCTTTGGGATGGAGGAGCTGGGGGACTCAAGTACACCGATAAACTCATCTTT.

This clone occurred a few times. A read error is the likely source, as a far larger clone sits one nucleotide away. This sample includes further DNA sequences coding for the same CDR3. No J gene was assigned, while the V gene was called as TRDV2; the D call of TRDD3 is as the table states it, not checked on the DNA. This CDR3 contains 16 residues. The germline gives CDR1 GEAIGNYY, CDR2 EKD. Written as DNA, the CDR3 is TGTGCCTCCAGGAGAACTGGGGGACTGTACACCGATAAACTCATTTTT. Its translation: CASRRTGGLYTDKLIF.

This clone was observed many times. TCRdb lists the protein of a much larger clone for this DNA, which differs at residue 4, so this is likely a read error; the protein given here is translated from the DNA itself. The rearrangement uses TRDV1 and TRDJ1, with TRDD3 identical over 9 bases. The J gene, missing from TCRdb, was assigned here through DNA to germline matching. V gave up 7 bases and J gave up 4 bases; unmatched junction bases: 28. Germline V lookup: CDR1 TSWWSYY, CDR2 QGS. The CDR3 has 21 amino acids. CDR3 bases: TGTGCTCTTGTGTGCCATTCCTACGGGTACTGTTTTCACTGGGGGAACGATAAACTCATCTTT. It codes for CALVCHSYGYCFHWGNDKLIF.

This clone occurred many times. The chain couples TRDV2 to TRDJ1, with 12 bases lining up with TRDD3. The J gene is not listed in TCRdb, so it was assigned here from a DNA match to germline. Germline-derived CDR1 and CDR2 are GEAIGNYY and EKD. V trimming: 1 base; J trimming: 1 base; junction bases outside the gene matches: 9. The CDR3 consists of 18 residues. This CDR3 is CACDTVGLGDTPTDKLIF. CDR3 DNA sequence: TGTGCCTGTGACACAGTCGGACTGGGGGATACCCCCACCGATAAACTCATCTTT.

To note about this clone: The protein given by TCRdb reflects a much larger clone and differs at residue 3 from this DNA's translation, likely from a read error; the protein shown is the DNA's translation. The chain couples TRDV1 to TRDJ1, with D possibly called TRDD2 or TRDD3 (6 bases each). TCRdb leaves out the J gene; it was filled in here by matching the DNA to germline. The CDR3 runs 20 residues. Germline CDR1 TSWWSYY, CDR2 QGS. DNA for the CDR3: TGTGCTCCTGGGTCACAAGGCGGTCCTACGGCTCTGGGGATCCCCCCTAAACTCATCTTT. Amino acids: CAPGSQGGPTALGIPPKLIF.

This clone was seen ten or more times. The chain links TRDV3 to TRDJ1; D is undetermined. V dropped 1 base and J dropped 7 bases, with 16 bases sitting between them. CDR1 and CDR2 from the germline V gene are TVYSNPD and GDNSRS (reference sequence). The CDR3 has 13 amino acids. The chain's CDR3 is CAFKKASKLKLIF. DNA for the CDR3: TGTGCCTTTAAGAAGGCTTCAAAGCTTAAACTCATCTTT.

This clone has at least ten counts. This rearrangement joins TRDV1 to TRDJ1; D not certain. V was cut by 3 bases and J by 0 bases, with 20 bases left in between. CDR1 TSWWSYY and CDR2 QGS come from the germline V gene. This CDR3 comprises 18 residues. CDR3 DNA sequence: TGTGCTCTTGGGGAGTCGAGATCTCCTTGCGGAGACACCGATAAACTCATCTTT. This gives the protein CALGESRSPCGDTDKLIF.

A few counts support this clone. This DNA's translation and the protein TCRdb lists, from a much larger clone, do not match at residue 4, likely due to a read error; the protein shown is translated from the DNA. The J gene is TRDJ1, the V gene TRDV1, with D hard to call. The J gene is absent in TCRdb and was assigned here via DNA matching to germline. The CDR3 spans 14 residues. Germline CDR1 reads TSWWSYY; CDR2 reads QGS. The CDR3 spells CALREPHGCGKLIF. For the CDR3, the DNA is TGTGCTCTTAGGGAACCCCATGGGTGCGGTAAACTCATCTTT.

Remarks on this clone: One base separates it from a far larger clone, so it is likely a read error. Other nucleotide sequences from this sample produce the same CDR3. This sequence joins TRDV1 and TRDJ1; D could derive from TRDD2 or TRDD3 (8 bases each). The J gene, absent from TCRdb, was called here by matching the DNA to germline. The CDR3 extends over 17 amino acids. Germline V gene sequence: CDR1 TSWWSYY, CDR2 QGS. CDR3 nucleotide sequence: TGTGCCCTTGGGGAATTCCTTCCTAACTGGGGGACCGATAAACTCATCTTT. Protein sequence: CALGEFLPNWGTDKLIF.

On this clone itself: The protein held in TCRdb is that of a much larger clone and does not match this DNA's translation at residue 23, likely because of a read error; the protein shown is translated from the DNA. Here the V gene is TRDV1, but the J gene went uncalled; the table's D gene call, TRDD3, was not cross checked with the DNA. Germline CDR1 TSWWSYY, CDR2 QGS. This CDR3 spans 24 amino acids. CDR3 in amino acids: CALGELGFLLPRRFLGRNTDKLTF. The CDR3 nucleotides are TGTGCTCTTGGGGAACTCGGTTTCTTACTTCCTAGACGATTCCTGGGGCGAAACACCGATAAACTCACCTTT.

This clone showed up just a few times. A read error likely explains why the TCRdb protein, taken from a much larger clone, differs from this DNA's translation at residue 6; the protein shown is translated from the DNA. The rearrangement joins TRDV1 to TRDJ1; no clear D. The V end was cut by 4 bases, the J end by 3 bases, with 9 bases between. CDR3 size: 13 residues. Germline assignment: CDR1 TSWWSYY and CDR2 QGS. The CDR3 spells CALGGYPADKLIF. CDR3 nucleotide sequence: TGTGCTCTTGGGGGGTATCCAGCCGATAAACTCATCTTT.

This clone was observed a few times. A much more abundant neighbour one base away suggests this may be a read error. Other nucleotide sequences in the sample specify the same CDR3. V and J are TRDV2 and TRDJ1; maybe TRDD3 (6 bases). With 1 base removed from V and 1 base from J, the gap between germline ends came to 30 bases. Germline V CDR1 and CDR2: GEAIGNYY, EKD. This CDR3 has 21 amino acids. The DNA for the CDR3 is TGTGCCTGTGACACTCTTGATCCTCGTGGGGATCCCCTCGGCGCCACCGATAAACTCATCTTT. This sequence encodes CACDTLDPRGDPLGATDKLIF.

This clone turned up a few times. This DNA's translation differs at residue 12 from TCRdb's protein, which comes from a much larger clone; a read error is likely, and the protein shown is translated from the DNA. CDR3 DNA: TGTGCTCTTGGGGAACTTGGATTGCACGGGGGATCCACCGATAAACTCATCTTT. Protein: CALGELGLHGGSTDKLIF. This chain links TRDV1 with TRDJ1; 7 nucleotides align to TRDD3. No J gene was available from TCRdb, and it was assigned here by a germline match of the DNA. CDR3 length: 18 amino acids. V trimming: 0 bases; J trimming: 1 base; junction bases outside the gene matches: 11. From germline, CDR1 is TSWWSYY and CDR2 QGS.

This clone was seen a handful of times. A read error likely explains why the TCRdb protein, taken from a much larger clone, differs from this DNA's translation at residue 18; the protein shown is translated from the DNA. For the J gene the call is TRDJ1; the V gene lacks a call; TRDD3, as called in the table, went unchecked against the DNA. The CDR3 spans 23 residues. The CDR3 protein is CALGELAHQIGDGGYQPADKLIF. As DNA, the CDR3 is TGTGCTCTTGGGGAACTAGCCCATCAAATTGGAGATGGGGGATACCAACCCGCCGATAAACTCATCTTT.

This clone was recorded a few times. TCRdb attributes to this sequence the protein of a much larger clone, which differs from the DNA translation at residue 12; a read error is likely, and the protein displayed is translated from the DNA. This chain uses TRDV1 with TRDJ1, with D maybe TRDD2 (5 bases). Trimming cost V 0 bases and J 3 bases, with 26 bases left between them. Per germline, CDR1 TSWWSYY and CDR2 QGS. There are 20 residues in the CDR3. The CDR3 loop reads CALGELPTFLSAPFADKLIF. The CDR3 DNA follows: TGTGCTCTTGGGGAACTTCCCACGTTCTTGAGTGCTCCCTTCGCCGATAAACTCATCTTT.

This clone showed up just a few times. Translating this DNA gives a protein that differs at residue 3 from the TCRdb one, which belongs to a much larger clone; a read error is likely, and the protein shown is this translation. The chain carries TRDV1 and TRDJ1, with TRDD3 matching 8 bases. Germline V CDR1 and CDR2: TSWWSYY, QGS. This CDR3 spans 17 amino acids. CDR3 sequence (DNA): TGTGCTCCTGGGGAACTTTCTGGGGGACATAACGGGGATAAACTCATCTTT. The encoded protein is CAPGELSGGHNGDKLIF.

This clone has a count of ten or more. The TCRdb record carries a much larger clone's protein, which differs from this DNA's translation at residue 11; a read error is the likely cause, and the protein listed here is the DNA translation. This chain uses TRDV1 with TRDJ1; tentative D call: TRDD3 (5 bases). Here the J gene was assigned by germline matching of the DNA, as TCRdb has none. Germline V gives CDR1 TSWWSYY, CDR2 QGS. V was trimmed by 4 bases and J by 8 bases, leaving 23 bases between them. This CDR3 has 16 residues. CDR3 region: CALGGLPRGGVRKLIF. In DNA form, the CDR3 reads TGTGCTCTTGGGGGCCTCCCGAGGGGGGGGGTACGCAAACTCATCTTT.